The 5 T cell receptor beta chains given below trace back to one sample, sequenced in a study of T cell repertoires in cytomegalovirus infection. TCRdb recomputed calls from the reads with MiXCR, one row per CDR3 protein. This table has around 430,000 distinct CDR3 sequences, about 42% appearing once. No cognate antigen is known for these TCRs. The source material was cultured PBMCs, sampled from culture after CMV antigen stimulation. The receptors were gathered from a human donor in good health (CMV status not recorded). Some clones in this sample may be carry-over from other donors' samples.

The chain couples TRBV20-1 to TRBJ1-5; a weak D match, TRBD1 (5 bases). Germline V gives CDR1 DFQATT, CDR2 SNEGSKA (reference sequence). Trimming removed 5 bases at V and 6 bases at J, with 17 bases between. The CDR3 length is 14 residues. CDR3 residues: CSAEGRGEGQPQHF. As DNA, the CDR3 is TGCAGTGCTGAAGGGCGAGGGGAGGGTCAGCCCCAGCATTTT.

This clonotype has just one count. V and J are TRBV15 and TRBJ1-2; the match to TRBD1 covers 7 bases. CDR1 is LNHNV and CDR2 is YYDKDF in the germline V gene (reference sequence). This CDR3 has 15 residues. Trimming took 5 bases from V and 5 from J; bases not matched to a gene: 11. CDR3 loop: CATSRGGRGDYGYTF. CDR3 in DNA: TGTGCCACCAGCCGGGGGGGCAGGGGGGATTATGGCTACACCTTC.

This clonotype occurred once. The J gene is TRBJ1-2, the V gene TRBV19, with D maybe TRBD1 (6 bases). CDR3 length: 16 residues. Trimming took 4 bases from V and 4 from J, leaving 19 bases between them. Germline values: CDR1 LNHDA, CDR2 SQIVND (reference sequence). CDR3 sequence (DNA): TGTGCCAGTAGTAATTTAGTCGGACAGCCGTCCTATGGCTACACCTTC. Residues: CASSNLVGQPSYGYTF.

The rearrangement links TRBV7-2 to TRBJ1-6; 10 bases line up with TRBD1. CDR3 length: 15 amino acids. Germline V gene data show CDR1 as SGHTA and CDR2 as FQGNSA. V shed 6 bases and J 8 bases; nucleotides not matched to a gene: 7. The CDR3 here is CASRRPGTGDSPLHF. The CDR3 DNA follows: TGTGCCAGCAGACGTCCCGGGACAGGGGATTCACCCCTCCACTTT.

Only a few counts were recorded for this clonotype. The chain uses TRBV12-3 or TRBV12-4 and TRBJ1-4; tentatively, D is TRBD1 (6 bases). The CDR3 sequence is 13 residues long. V lost 6 bases and J lost 7, with 12 bases in between. This chain's CDR3 is CASSQQGGEKLFF. The DNA for the CDR3 is TGTGCCAGCAGCCAACAGGGAGGTGAAAAACTGTTTTTT.